This T cell receptor beta chain was obtained from a study of PD-L1 blockade in urothelial cancer. Overall study context: A median of 141,255 T cells was found in the blood samples.

Assay: immunoSEQ multiplex PCR; the TCRdb copy retains only in-frame clones and omits some. Here the sample spans 25,000 to 35,000 clones, 87% being singletons. V lost 3 bases and J lost 6; bases outside the gene matches: 11. This CDR3 comprises 18 residues. Germline V gene sequence: CDR1 LGHNA, CDR2 YNFKEQ. Each patient's cancer was a locally advanced or metastatic urothelial carcinoma. The source is a man over 45 with urothelial cancer. The rearrangement links TRBV4-2 to TRBJ1-4, with TRBD1 matching 12 bases. The sequences come from PBMCs, collected around atezolizumab (anti-PD-L1) treatment. CDR3 in amino acids: CASSHTVGTGGRDEKLFF. The CDR3 region has the DNA TGTGCCAGCAGCCATACAGTGGGGACAGGGGGCAGAGATGAAAAACTGTTTTTT.